This T cell receptor beta chain derives from a study of shared clonotypes between healthy human individuals. It was CD45RO-negative cells, positively selected for CCR7, that made up naive CD8 cells, with terminally differentiated effector memory CD45RA+ cells excluded. A word on this clone: The sample carries other DNA sequences with the same CDR3.

Here immunoSEQ multiplex PCR was the method, and the copy in TCRdb shows in-frame clones only, minus some. The data show about 2.1 million clones, roughly 95% seen once. With 8 bases removed from V and 2 bases from J, the gap between germline ends came to 10 bases. This CDR3 has 12 residues. Germline loops: CDR1 LNHDA, CDR2 SQIVND (reference sequence). The chain is built from TRBV19 and TRBJ2-7; D possibly corresponds to TRBD1 (5 bases). The TCR was taken from a man younger than 35 in good health. Some clones in this sample may be carry-over from other donors' samples. The sequenced sample consisted of naive CD8+ T cells from PBMCs. The CDR3 DNA reads TGTGCCAGTTCTGACAGCGCCTACGAGCAGTACTTC. The encoded protein is CASSDSAYEQYF. The variable domain in full, completed from reference TRBV19 and TRBJ2-7, reads DGGITQSPKYLFRKEGQNVTLSCEQNLNHDAMYWYRQDPGQGLRLIYYSQIVNDFQKGDIAEGYSVSREKKESFPLTVTSAQKNPTAFYLCASSDSAYEQYFGPGTRLTVT.